These 19 T cell receptor beta chains originate from one sample sequenced in a study of T cell responses to AZD1222 COVID-19 vaccine. TCRdb's copy holds only in-frame clones and misses some; the assay was immunoSEQ multiplex PCR. This table holds roughly 170,000 clones, approximately 86% found once. The source material was peripheral blood, sampled on day 0 of AZD1222 vaccination. All receptors derive from an adult in good health.

The genes are TRBV5-8 and TRBJ2-2, with 7 positions matching TRBD1. The CDR3 is made up of 15 amino acids. Germline CDR1 SGHTS, CDR2 YDEGEE. Trimming at V came to 4 bases and at J to 1 base, leaving 4 bases not matched to a gene. The CDR3: CASSTGQVNTGELFF. The CDR3 region has the DNA TGTGCCAGCAGCACCGGACAGGTGAACACCGGGGAGCTGTTTTTT.

Concerning this clone: Other DNA sequences in the same sample also yield this CDR3. J is TRBJ1-1 and V is TRBV3-1 (or the pseudogene TRBV3-2), with D uncertain. Trimming took 1 base from V and 8 from J, leaving 8 bases between them. Germline lookup yields CDR1 LGHDT and CDR2 YNNKEL (reference sequence). The CDR3 consists of 12 residues. CDR3 sequence reads: CASSQAGIEAFF. The DNA for the CDR3 is TGTGCCAGCAGCCAAGCCGGGATAGAAGCTTTCTTT.

This rearrangement joins TRBV4-1 to TRBJ1-1; D is ambiguous. Trimming removed 5 bases from V and 3 bases from J, with 13 bases in between. The V gene's germline CDR1 is MGHRA and CDR2 YSYEKL. The CDR3 sequence is 14 residues long. The CDR3 loop is CASSYETFYTEAFF. In nucleotides, the CDR3 is TGCGCCAGCAGCTACGAGACCTTTTACACTGAAGCTTTCTTT.

V is TRBV5-1 and J is TRBJ2-1; 12 bases align to TRBD2. V trimming: 1 base; J trimming: 6 bases; junction bases outside the gene matches: 2. The V gene's germline CDR1 is SGHRS and CDR2 YFSETQ. The CDR3 length is 15 residues. CDR3 bases: TGCGCCAGCAGCTTGTGGACTAGCGGGACCAATGAGCAGTTCTTC. Translating gives CASSLWTSGTNEQFF.

This clone was detected only once. The rearrangement uses TRBV5-1 and TRBJ1-1; perhaps TRBD1 as D (6 bases). In germline, CDR1 is SGHRS, CDR2 YFSETQ. Trimming took 1 base from V and 6 from J, leaving 10 bases between them. The CDR3 is 13 residues long. As DNA, the CDR3 is TGCGCCAGCAGCTTGACGGGGGGCTCTGAAGCTTTCTTT. Translating gives CASSLTGGSEAFF. Variable domain in full (rest from reference TRBV5-1 and TRBJ1-1): KAGVTQTPRYLIKTRGQQVTLSCSPISGHRSVSWYQQTPGQGLQFLFEYFSETQRNKGNFPGRFSGRQFSNSRSEMNVSTLELGDSALYLCASSLTGGSEAFFGQGTRLTVV.

This rearrangement joins TRBV19 to TRBJ1-4; no firm D call. This CDR3 comprises 13 residues. The V gene lost 5 bases and the J gene lost 8 bases, with 12 bases spanning the gap. Germline values: CDR1 LNHDA, CDR2 SQIVND (reference sequence). The CDR3 sequence is CASSLRSREKLFF. The CDR3 DNA follows: TGTGCCAGTAGTCTTCGCTCCAGGGAAAAACTGTTTTTT.

This clone turned up a few times. This chain's CDR3 is CASRPSGRAKNEQYF. CDR3 nucleotides: TGTGCCAGCAGGCCTAGCGGGAGGGCCAAGAACGAGCAGTACTTC. The chain joins TRBV6-5 to TRBJ2-7, with 12 bases fitting TRBD2. Germline values: CDR1 MNHEY, CDR2 SVGAGI. This CDR3 region has 15 residues. The V gene end was trimmed by 6 bases and the J gene end by 5 bases; junction bases not matched to a gene: 8.

The V call is TRBV6-5, the J call TRBJ1-5; D possibly corresponds to TRBD1 (5 bases). Germline V gene sequence: CDR1 MNHEY, CDR2 SVGAGI. The CDR3 length is 13 residues. The germline V and J ends were trimmed by 6 bases and 4 bases, with 10 bases remaining between them. This chain's CDR3 is CASSRQRNQPQHF. In nucleotides, the CDR3 is TGTGCCAGCAGCCGACAGAGGAATCAGCCCCAGCATTTT.

The genes are TRBV27 and TRBJ2-2, with 8 bases fitting TRBD1. The CDR3 consists of 14 residues. The germline CDR1 and CDR2 sequences are MNHEY and SMNVEV (reference sequence). Trimming took 6 bases from V and 4 from J; bases not matched to a gene: 4. CDR3 region: CASRGQGSTGELFF. The CDR3 coding sequence is TGTGCCAGCAGAGGACAGGGTAGCACCGGGGAGCTGTTTTTT.

This clone was counted between two and nine times. V gene TRBV5-3 combines with J gene TRBJ2-2, with a weak D call TRBD2 (6 bases). TRBV5-3 is classed as an ORF, of uncertain function. The CDR3 spans 16 residues. V lost 4 bases and J lost 2, with 15 bases in between. CDR3 loop: CARSLLRTNNTGELFF. Here the CDR3 DNA reads TGTGCCAGAAGCCTGTTAAGGACTAATAACACCGGGGAGCTGTTTTTT.

Of note for this clone: Different DNA sequences within this sample yield the same CDR3. The chain combines TRBV5-1 with TRBJ1-4; D possibly corresponds to TRBD1 (5 bases). Germline lookup yields CDR1 SGHRS and CDR2 YFSETQ. CDR3 length: 15 amino acids. Trimming took 4 bases from V and 2 from J, leaving 12 bases between them. CDR3 residues: CASSLGGATNEKLFF. The CDR3 DNA reads as TGCGCCAGCAGCCTCGGAGGGGCTACTAATGAAAAACTGTTTTTT.

The chain employs TRBV18 and TRBJ2-7; D is unresolved. The V gene lost 1 base and the J gene lost 1 base, with 14 bases spanning the gap. The length of the CDR3 is 16 residues. Germline CDR1 and CDR2: KGHSH and LQKENI. The CDR3 loop reads CASSPRSAGNSYEQYF. DNA of the CDR3: TGTGCCAGCTCACCACGATCTGCAGGAAATTCCTACGAGCAGTACTTC.

This chain uses TRBV28 with TRBJ1-2; no firm D call. V lost 7 bases to trimming and J lost 12 bases, with 21 bases between them. The CDR3 has 13 residues. Germline assignment: CDR1 MDHEN and CDR2 SYDVKM. The CDR3: CASTNGVHLGNTF. CDR3 sequence (DNA): TGTGCCAGCACCAACGGGGTCCACTTAGGAAACACCTTC.

This chain links TRBV4-2 with TRBJ1-1, with D tentatively TRBD1 (6 bases). The CDR3 has 15 amino acids. CDR1 LGHNA and CDR2 YNFKEQ come from the germline V gene. The ends were cut back, 0 bases at V and 1 base at J, with 9 bases in the middle. CDR3 sequence: CASSQDNRANTEAFF. CDR3 nucleotide sequence: TGTGCCAGCAGCCAAGATAACAGGGCGAACACTGAAGCTTTCTTT.

The chain recombines TRBV28 with TRBJ2-5; TRBD2 is a possible D gene (5 bases). This CDR3 is 12 amino acids long. With 6 bases removed from V and 12 bases from J, the gap between germline ends came to 17 bases. Germline lookup yields CDR1 MDHEN and CDR2 SYDVKM. CDR3 bases: TGTGCCAGCAGCTTTTTGGCACAAGCGGAGTACTTC. This translates into CASSFLAQAEYF.

The chain uses TRBV27 and TRBJ2-7, with D perhaps matching TRBD1 (6 bases). The CDR3 contains 11 residues. Between the trimmed V and J ends, which lost 3 bases and 7 bases, there was a span of 7 bases. The germline V gene encodes CDR1 MNHEY and CDR2 SMNVEV (reference sequence). In nucleotides, the CDR3 is TGTGCCAGCAGTTTCGGACAGGAGCAGTACTTC. Protein sequence: CASSFGQEQYF.

This chain joins TRBV10-2 and TRBJ2-2; D is undetermined. The CDR3 is 14 residues long. The germline gives CDR1 WSHSY, CDR2 SAAADI. The germline V and J ends were trimmed by 6 bases and 2 bases, with 10 bases remaining between them. This chain's CDR3 is CASRKGRNTGELFF. The CDR3 DNA sequence: TGCGCCAGCAGGAAGGGCCGAAACACCGGGGAGCTGTTTTTT.

This clone was picked up one time. This chain connects TRBV5-8 to TRBJ2-7, with D perhaps matching TRBD2 (6 bases). Germline CDR1 SGHTS, CDR2 YDEGEE. This CDR3 has 16 amino acids. Between the trimmed V and J ends, which lost 4 bases and 4 bases, there was a span of 21 bases. The CDR3 sequence: CASSRLGGGRGYEQYF. The CDR3, as DNA: TGTGCCAGCAGCCGATTGGGAGGAGGGAGAGGGTACGAGCAGTACTTC.

V and J are TRBV10-2 and TRBJ1-1; D unclear. The V gene's germline CDR1 is WSHSY and CDR2 SAAADI. V was cut by 4 bases and J by 7 bases, with 10 bases left in between. CDR3 length: 12 amino acids. Here the CDR3 DNA reads TGCGCCAGCAGTGCGGCGGGTGGTGAAGCTTTCTTT. It is translated as CASSAAGGEAFF.